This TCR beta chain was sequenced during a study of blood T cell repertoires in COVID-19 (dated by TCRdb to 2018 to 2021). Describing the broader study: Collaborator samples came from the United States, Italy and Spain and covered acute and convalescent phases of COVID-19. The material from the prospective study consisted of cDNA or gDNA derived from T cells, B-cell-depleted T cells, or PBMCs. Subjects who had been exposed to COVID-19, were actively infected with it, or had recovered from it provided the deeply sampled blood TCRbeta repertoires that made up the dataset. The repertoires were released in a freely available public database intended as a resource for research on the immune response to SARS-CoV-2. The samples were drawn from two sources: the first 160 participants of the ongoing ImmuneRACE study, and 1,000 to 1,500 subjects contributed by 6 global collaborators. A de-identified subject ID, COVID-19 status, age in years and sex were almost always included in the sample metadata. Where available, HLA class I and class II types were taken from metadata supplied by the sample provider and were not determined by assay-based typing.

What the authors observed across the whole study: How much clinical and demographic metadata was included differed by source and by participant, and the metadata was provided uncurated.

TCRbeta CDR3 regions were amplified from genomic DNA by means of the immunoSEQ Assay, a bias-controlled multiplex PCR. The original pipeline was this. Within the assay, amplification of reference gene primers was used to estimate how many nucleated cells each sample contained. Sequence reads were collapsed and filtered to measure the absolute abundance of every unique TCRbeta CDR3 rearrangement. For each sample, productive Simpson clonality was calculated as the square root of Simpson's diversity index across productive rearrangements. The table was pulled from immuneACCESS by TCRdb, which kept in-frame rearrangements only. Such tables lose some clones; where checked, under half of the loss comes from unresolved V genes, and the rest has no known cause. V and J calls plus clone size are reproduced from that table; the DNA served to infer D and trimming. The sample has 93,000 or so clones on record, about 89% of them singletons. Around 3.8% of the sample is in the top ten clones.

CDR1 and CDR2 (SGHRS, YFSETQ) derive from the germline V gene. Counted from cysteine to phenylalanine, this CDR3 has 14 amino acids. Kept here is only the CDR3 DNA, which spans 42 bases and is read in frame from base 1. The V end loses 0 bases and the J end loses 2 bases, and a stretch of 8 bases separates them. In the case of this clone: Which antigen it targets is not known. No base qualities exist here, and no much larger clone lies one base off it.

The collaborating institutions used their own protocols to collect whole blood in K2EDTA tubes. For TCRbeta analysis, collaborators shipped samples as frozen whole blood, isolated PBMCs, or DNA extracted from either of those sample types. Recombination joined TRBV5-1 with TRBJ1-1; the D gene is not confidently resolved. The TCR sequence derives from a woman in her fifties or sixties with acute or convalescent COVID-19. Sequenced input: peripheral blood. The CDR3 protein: CASSLDAVNTEAFF. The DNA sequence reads TGCGCCAGCAGCTTGGATGCAGTAAACACTGAAGCTTTCTTT. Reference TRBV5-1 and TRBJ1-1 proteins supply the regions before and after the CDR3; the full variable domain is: KAGVTQTPRYLIKTRGQQVTLSCSPISGHRSVSWYQQTPGQGLQFLFEYFSETQRNKGNFPGRFSGRQFSNSRSEMNVSTLELGDSALYLCASSLDAVNTEAFFGQGTRLTVV.